Below are 30 T cell receptor beta chains sequenced from a single sample in a study. MiXCR, applied by TCRdb to the RT-PCR reads, yields one record per CDR3 protein. This table has approximately 720,000 distinct CDR3 sequences, 14% appearing once. The sample consisted of memory CD4+ T cells from blood. The origin of the receptors is a female donor in good health, serving as a healthy control.

V and J are TRBV19 and TRBJ1-5; TRBD1 might be the D (5 bases). The CDR3 length is 15 residues. The germline CDR1 and CDR2 sequences are LNHDA and SQIVND (reference sequence). V was trimmed by 4 bases and J by 1 base, leaving 11 bases between them. CDR3 loop: CASSTRDSSNQPQHF. CDR3 nucleotide sequence: TGTGCCAGTAGTACCCGGGACTCCAGCAATCAGCCCCAGCATTTT.

The chain is built from TRBV3-1 and TRBJ1-1; no definite D call. The V end was cut by 3 bases, the J end by 4 bases, with 15 bases between. The CDR3 totals 15 residues. Germline V lookup: CDR1 LGHDT, CDR2 YNNKEL (reference sequence). CDR3 amino acids: CASSQKAFRGTEAFF. The CDR3 bases are TGTGCCAGCAGCCAGAAGGCTTTCCGGGGCACTGAAGCTTTCTTT.

This sequence joins TRBV3-1 and TRBJ1-1; D perhaps matches TRBD1 (6 bases). The CDR3 is 14 residues long. The ends were cut back, 3 bases at V and 5 bases at J, with 13 bases in the middle. The germline V gene has CDR1 LGHDT and CDR2 YNNKEL (reference sequence). This CDR3 reads CASSQGAGTTEAFF. As DNA, the CDR3 is TGTGCCAGCAGCCAGGGGGCCGGGACTACTGAAGCTTTCTTT.

Many counts were recorded for this clonotype. The genes are TRBV5-1 and TRBJ1-4; possibly TRBD1 for D (6 bases). Germline-derived CDR1 and CDR2 are SGHRS and YFSETQ. The CDR3 contains 14 residues. V was pared by 4 bases and J by 6 bases, with 13 bases between. The CDR3 DNA follows: TGCGCCAGCAGCGAGGGGGACTTCCATGAAAAACTGTTTTTT. It translates to CASSEGDFHEKLFF.

This clonotype was recorded many times. J is TRBJ2-4 and V is TRBV6-6, with D perhaps matching TRBD2 (6 bases). This CDR3 is built from 16 residues. The germline V gene has CDR1 MNHNY and CDR2 SVGAGI (reference sequence). V lost 6 bases and J 3 bases, leaving 18 bases between the germline ends. CDR3 DNA: TGTGCCAGCAGCGATCTCGGGGCCGGGGGCAAAAACATTCAGTACTTC. Translated: CASSDLGAGGKNIQYF.

The chain recombines TRBV4-2 with TRBJ2-3; D gene ambiguous. In germline, CDR1 is LGHNA, CDR2 YNFKEQ. This CDR3 is 16 amino acids long. Between the trimmed V and J ends, which lost 0 bases and 0 bases, there was a span of 10 bases. In nucleotides, the CDR3 is TGTGCCAGCAGCCAAGAGTCCGGAGCTAGCACAGATACGCAGTATTTT. It translates to CASSQESGASTDTQYF.

J is TRBJ1-5 and V is TRBV28; TRBD1 matches 8 bases. The CDR3 sequence is 17 residues long. CDR1 is MDHEN and CDR2 is SYDVKM in the germline V gene. The J segment lost 2 bases and the V segment lost 4 bases, leaving 10 bases of the junction unmatched. CDR3 in DNA: TGTGCCAGCAGTTACACCGCGACAGGGGATGGCAATCAGCCCCAGCATTTT. Translating it yields CASSYTATGDGNQPQHF.

This clonotype was counted between two and nine times. This chain uses TRBV6-6 with TRBJ1-2; 7 bases map to TRBD1. The CDR3 totals 16 residues. The germline gives CDR1 MNHNY, CDR2 SVGAGI (reference sequence). Unmatched junction bases numbered 9, after V lost 5 bases and J lost 0 bases. Here the CDR3 reads CASSTGDLATNYGYTF. In DNA form, the CDR3 reads TGTGCCAGCAGTACAGGGGATCTAGCGACTAACTATGGCTACACCTTC.

This clonotype was observed many times. The chain has TRBV29-1 and TRBJ1-2; D not resolved. V gave up 4 bases and J gave up 7 bases, with 10 bases separating them. The CDR3 contains 11 residues. From germline, CDR1 is SQVTM and CDR2 ANQGSEA. The CDR3, as DNA: TGCAGCGTTGTGCTACAGCTTGGCTACACCTTC. Translated, it gives CSVVLQLGYTF.

This clonotype was seen ten or more times. The chain carries TRBV29-1 and TRBJ2-1, with 7 bases aligning to TRBD2. The CDR3 runs to 11 residues. Trimming at V came to 3 bases and at J to 15 bases, leaving 8 bases not matched to a gene. Germline V gives CDR1 SQVTM, CDR2 ANQGSEA. The CDR3 sequence is CSVDPGTGGFF. For the CDR3, the DNA is TGCAGCGTTGATCCCGGGACGGGGGGGTTCTTC.

The chain is built from TRBV29-1 and TRBJ1-2, with 7 bases identical to TRBD1. Germline lookup yields CDR1 SQVTM and CDR2 ANQGSEA. CDR3 size: 14 residues. With V trimmed by 2 bases and J by 4 bases, 7 bases remained unmatched. The chain's CDR3 is CSVEKRGGGYGYTF. The CDR3 DNA sequence: TGCAGCGTTGAAAAGAGAGGGGGCGGCTATGGCTACACCTTC. Full variable domain (missing parts from reference TRBV29-1 and TRBJ1-2): SAVISQKPSRDICQRGTSLTIQCQVDSQVTMMFWYRQQPGQSLTLIATANQGSEATYESGFVIDKFPISRPNLTFSTLTVSNMSPEDSSIYLCSVEKRGGGYGYTFGSGTRLTVV.

The V call is TRBV24-1, the J call TRBJ2-1; D is perhaps TRBD2 (6 bases). Trimming pared 12 bases from V and 7 bases from J, leaving 18 bases between. Germline V gene lookup returns CDR1 KGHDR and CDR2 SFDVKD. The CDR3 is made up of 13 amino acids. CDR3 coding DNA: TGTGCCGCCGTCGGAGGGTTCAGTAATGAGCAGTTCTTC. This gives the protein CAAVGGFSNEQFF.

There are a few counts of this clonotype. V usage is TRBV12-3 or TRBV12-4 and J usage is TRBJ2-2; TRBD1 matches 7 bases. After removal of 7 bases from V and 6 bases from J, the junction contained 11 bases not matched to a gene. The CDR3 runs 15 residues. The CDR3: CASTPTGVGSGELFF. For the CDR3, the DNA is TGTGCCAGCACCCCTACAGGGGTCGGCTCCGGGGAGCTGTTTTTT.

This clonotype was seen many times. An end of the junction does not agree with germline; a read error may underlie this. The chain carries TRBV2 and TRBJ2-1; D gene uncertain. Per germline, CDR1 SNHLY and CDR2 FYNNEI. The CDR3 extends over 13 amino acids. CDR3 protein: CASSEDSYNEQFF. CDR3 nucleotides: TGTGCCAGCAGCGAAGACTCCTACAATGAGCAGTTCTTC.

With respect to this clonotype: A much larger clone differs by one base, so this may be a read error. The chain carries TRBV20-1 and TRBJ2-3; a possible D gene is TRBD2 (5 bases). V was clipped by 1 base and J by 2 bases, with 13 bases between them. CDR1 is DFQATT, CDR2 SNEGSKA, per germline (reference sequence). The CDR3 spans 15 residues. CDR3 coding DNA: TGCAGTGCTAGAGCCCCAGCGGTGAACACAGATACGCAGTATTTT. Translated, it gives CSARAPAVNTDTQYF.

A single count supports this clonotype. Since a much larger clone is just one base distant, this may be a read error. The chain combines TRBV20-1 with TRBJ1-1; D is perhaps TRBD1 (5 bases). This CDR3 has 12 amino acids. From germline, CDR1 is DFQATT and CDR2 SNEGSKA (reference sequence). The CDR3 spells CIAGTGGTEAFF. The CDR3, as DNA: TGCATTGCAGGGACGGGCGGCACTGAAGCTTTCTTT.

The chain couples TRBV21-1 to TRBJ2-1. TRBV21-1 is reported as a pseudogene. The length of the CDR3 is 13 residues. The CDR3 bases are TGTGCCAGCAGCAAAGACAGCGACAATGAGCAGTTCTTC. Translation: CASSKDSDNEQFF.

This clonotype has ten or more counts. The chain couples TRBV4-3 to TRBJ2-1; D is undetermined. The V and J ends lost 0 bases and 5 bases respectively, with 11 bases between them. Germline V gives CDR1 LGHNA, CDR2 YSLEER. The CDR3 consists of 15 residues. The CDR3 loop is CASSQDVGIHNEQFF. CDR3 DNA sequence: TGCGCCAGCAGCCAAGACGTAGGGATCCACAATGAGCAGTTCTTC.

This clonotype appeared many times. The V gene is TRBV20-1, the J gene TRBJ2-1, with D unclear. The ends were cut back, 1 base at V and 6 bases at J, with 10 bases in the middle. The CDR3 has 13 residues. The germline V gene has CDR1 DFQATT and CDR2 SNEGSKA (reference sequence). The CDR3 here is CSARVRSSNEQFF. CDR3 nucleotides: TGCAGTGCTAGAGTGCGGAGTTCCAATGAGCAGTTCTTC.

This clonotype came up many times. The chain uses TRBV7-6 and TRBJ2-5, with D tentatively TRBD1 (6 bases). The CDR3 length is 13 residues. Germline assignment: CDR1 SGHVS and CDR2 FNYEAQ. V lost 4 bases to trimming and J lost 5 bases, with 11 bases between them. CDR3 nucleotide sequence: TGTGCCAGCAGCTATACAGGGATGGAGACCCAGTACTTC. Its protein product is CASSYTGMETQYF.

CDR3 protein: CSAWALEGHNEQFF. The CDR3 DNA reads as TGCAGTGCGTGGGCCCTCGAGGGGCACAATGAGCAGTTCTTC. J is TRBJ2-1 and V is TRBV20-1; D is tentatively TRBD1 or TRBD2 (5 bases each). The V end was cut by 6 bases, the J end by 5 bases, with 17 bases between. The CDR3 consists of 14 residues. Germline V CDR1 and CDR2: DFQATT, SNEGSKA (reference sequence).

The CDR3 here is CASSLLTVPGANVLTF. The CDR3 nucleotides read TGTGCCAGCTCACTACTAACTGTCCCTGGGGCCAACGTCCTGACTTTC. This chain connects TRBV18 to TRBJ2-6; D not certain. V lost 4 bases, J lost 2 bases, and 12 bases lay in between. Germline V lookup: CDR1 KGHSH, CDR2 LQKENI. This CDR3 has 16 residues.

This clonotype appeared many times. This chain connects TRBV6-5 to TRBJ1-2; TRBD1 is a possible D gene (6 bases). This CDR3 is 15 amino acids long. Trimming stripped 2 bases from V and 4 bases from J, with 14 bases between. Germline-derived CDR1 and CDR2 are MNHEY and SVGAGI. CDR3 region: CASSYQAARGYGYTF. In nucleotides, the CDR3 is TGTGCCAGCAGTTACCAAGCGGCCAGGGGCTATGGCTACACCTTC.

At least ten counts were recorded for this clonotype. The CDR3 sequence is CASTRTGESNTGELFF. CDR3 nucleotide sequence: TGTGCCAGCACCCGAACAGGGGAATCGAACACCGGGGAGCTGTTTTTT. The chain links TRBV7-6 to TRBJ2-2; the match to TRBD1 covers 7 bases. This CDR3 has 16 residues. Germline-derived CDR1 and CDR2 are SGHVS and FNYEAQ. J lost 0 bases, V lost 7 bases, and 8 bases had no gene match.

This clonotype was recorded a few times. The chain is built from TRBV11-2 and TRBJ2-7, with 11 bases fitting TRBD2. CDR1 is SGHAT, CDR2 FQNNGV, per germline. This CDR3 contains 15 residues. Trimming at V came to 8 bases and at J to 2 bases, leaving 8 bases not matched to a gene. The CDR3 protein is CASAWTSGSAYEQYF. In nucleotides, the CDR3 is TGTGCCAGCGCTTGGACTAGCGGGTCCGCCTACGAGCAGTACTTC.

There are many counts of this clonotype. The chain uses TRBV7-2 and TRBJ1-4, with 7 bases lining up with TRBD1. V trimming: 2 bases; J trimming: 7 bases; junction bases outside the gene matches: 13. This CDR3 is 17 amino acids long. Per the germline V gene, CDR1 is SGHTA and CDR2 is FQGNSA. CDR3 amino acids: CASSLFPKGARGEKLFF. The CDR3 nucleotides are TGTGCCAGCAGCTTATTTCCGAAGGGGGCGCGGGGTGAAAAACTGTTTTTT.

The rearrangement joins TRBV20-1 to TRBJ2-3, with 11 bases identical to TRBD2. The CDR3 totals 16 residues. CDR1 and CDR2 from the germline V gene are DFQATT and SNEGSKA (reference sequence). V shed 4 bases, J shed 2 bases, and the junction held 8 bases outside the gene matches. In DNA, the CDR3 is TGCAGTGCTATCGGTCTAGCGGGAGGCTCCACAGATACGCAGTATTTT. Amino acids: CSAIGLAGGSTDTQYF.

At least ten counts were recorded for this clonotype. This chain connects TRBV10-3 to TRBJ2-1; D tentatively reads TRBD1 or TRBD2 (6 bases each). The germline CDR1 and CDR2 sequences are ENHRY and SYGVKD. The ends were cut back, 3 bases at V and 10 bases at J, with 31 bases in the middle. The CDR3 loop spans 19 amino acids. CDR3 protein: CAISDYGYKGDPEEGEQFF. The CDR3, as DNA: TGTGCCATCAGTGATTATGGATATAAGGGGGACCCCGAGGAGGGCGAGCAGTTCTTC.

The genes are TRBV5-1 and TRBJ1-1; 9 bases fit TRBD1. The germline gives CDR1 SGHRS, CDR2 YFSETQ. This CDR3 contains 16 residues. After removal of 0 bases from V and 4 bases from J, the junction contained 7 bases not matched to a gene. The CDR3 DNA follows: TGCGCCAGCAGCTTGGCCACAGGGGGCGTCGGCACTGAAGCTTTCTTT. Amino acid sequence: CASSLATGGVGTEAFF.

This clonotype has at least ten counts. This rearrangement joins TRBV6-2 or TRBV6-3 to TRBJ2-1, with 7 bases aligning to TRBD2. The CDR3 spans 15 residues. The germline CDR1 and CDR2 sequences are MNHEY and SVGEGT. With V trimmed by 4 bases and J by 6 bases, 9 bases remained unmatched. This CDR3 reads CASSSALARPNEQFF. For the CDR3, the DNA is TGTGCCAGCAGTTCGGCACTAGCGAGGCCCAATGAGCAGTTCTTC.